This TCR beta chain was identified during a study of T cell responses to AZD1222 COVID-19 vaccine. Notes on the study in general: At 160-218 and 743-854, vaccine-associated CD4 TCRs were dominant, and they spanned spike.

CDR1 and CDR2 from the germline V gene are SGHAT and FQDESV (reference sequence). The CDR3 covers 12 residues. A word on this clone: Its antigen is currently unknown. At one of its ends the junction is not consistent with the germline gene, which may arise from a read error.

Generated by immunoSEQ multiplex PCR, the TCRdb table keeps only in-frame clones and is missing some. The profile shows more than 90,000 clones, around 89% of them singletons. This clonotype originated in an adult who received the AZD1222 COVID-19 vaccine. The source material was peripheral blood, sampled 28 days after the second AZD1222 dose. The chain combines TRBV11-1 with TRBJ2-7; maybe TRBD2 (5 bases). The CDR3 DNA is TGTGCCAGCAGCCTAGCAGGTTGGGAGCAGTACTTC. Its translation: CASSLAGWEQYF.